These 10 T cell receptor beta chains were all obtained from the same sample, sequenced in a study of T cell clonotyping in hematopoietic cell transplantation. Produced via immunoSEQ multiplex PCR; TCRdb's table is partial and in-frame only. The table records tens of thousands of clones, approximately 95% of them present only once. Time point meaning: recipient sample about 28 days before transplant, after cytoreduction. Sequencing used peripheral blood mononuclear cells, obtained before stem cell transplant. These receptors were obtained from a woman aged 45-65 years with acute myeloid leukemia. Some clones in this sample may be carry-over from other donors' samples.

J is TRBJ2-1 and V is TRBV5-1; 12 nucleotides align to TRBD2. This CDR3 is built from 16 residues. V was clipped by 1 base and J by 8 bases; unmatched bases: 7. Germline lookup yields CDR1 SGHRS and CDR2 YFSETQ. Here the CDR3 reads CASSLTLAGGRYEQFF. The CDR3 bases are TGCGCCAGCAGCTTGACCCTAGCGGGGGGGCGATATGAGCAGTTCTTC.

The rearrangement links TRBV11-2 to TRBJ1-1, with D perhaps matching TRBD1 (5 bases). The CDR3 contains 17 residues. Germline V gene sequence: CDR1 SGHAT, CDR2 FQNNGV. Trimming left V 4 bases short and J 0 bases short, with 18 bases between. CDR3 sequence: CASSYFPATGVNTEAFF. The CDR3 bases are TGTGCCAGCAGCTACTTCCCTGCGACGGGGGTGAACACTGAAGCTTTCTTT.

V gene TRBV29-1 combines with J gene TRBJ2-1, with 10 bases identical to TRBD2. J lost 4 bases, V lost 5 bases, and 5 bases had no gene match. The CDR3 has 14 residues. Looked up from germline, CDR1 is SQVTM and CDR2 is ANQGSEA. CDR3 nucleotide sequence: TGCAGCGTTTCCATAGCGGGAGGATACAATGAGCAGTTCTTC. Protein sequence: CSVSIAGGYNEQFF.

The rearrangement joins TRBV15 to TRBJ1-5; TRBD1 matches 7 bases. The CDR3 sequence is 15 residues long. Germline assignment: CDR1 LNHNV and CDR2 YYDKDF (reference sequence). V was clipped by 8 bases and J by 1 base; unmatched bases: 8. The CDR3 coding sequence is TGTGCCACCGCTACAGGGGCTGGGAGCAATCAGCCCCAGCATTTT. It translates to CATATGAGSNQPQHF.

The rearrangement joins TRBV19 to TRBJ1-1, with TRBD1 matching 7 bases. Germline V gene sequence: CDR1 LNHDA, CDR2 SQIVND (reference sequence). This CDR3 has 16 amino acids. The trim removed 3 bases at V and 1 base at J, leaving 8 bases unmatched. The DNA of the CDR3 is TGTGCCAGTAGTATTAGGACCAGGACAGGGAACACTGAAGCTTTCTTT. Protein product: CASSIRTRTGNTEAFF.

The genes are TRBV30 and TRBJ2-1; D not certain. Trimming shortened V by 2 bases and J by 3 bases, and 5 bases separated the two germline ends. The germline V gene has CDR1 GTSNPN and CDR2 SVGIG (reference sequence). The CDR3 length is 12 residues. CDR3 DNA: TGTGCCTGGAGTCCTAACTACAATGAGCAGTTCTTC. This codes for CAWSPNYNEQFF. Combining the CDR3 with reference TRBV30 and TRBJ2-1 gives the whole variable domain SQTIHQWPATLVQPVGSPLSLECTVEGTSNPNLYWYRQAAGRGLQLLFYSVGIGQISSEVPQNLSASRPQDRQFILSSKKLLLSDSGFYLCAWSPNYNEQFFGPGTRLTVL.

The J gene is TRBJ2-7, the V gene TRBV6-5, with TRBD1 identical over 7 bases. This CDR3 has 14 amino acids. Germline V gives CDR1 MNHEY, CDR2 SVGAGI. Trimming cost V 6 bases and J 4 bases; bases outside gene matches: 9. The CDR3 nucleotides read TGTGCCAGCAGAACGCGACAGGGTGAATACGAGCAGTACTTC. Protein product: CASRTRQGEYEQYF.

The genes are TRBV6-1 and TRBJ1-2; D gene uncertain. Germline CDR1 reads MNHNS; CDR2 reads SASEGT. CDR3 length: 16 amino acids. V was pared by 2 bases and J by 7 bases, with 20 bases between. The DNA for the CDR3 is TGTGCCAGCAGTGAATACTTTATATTTGGACCCGGTGGCTACACCTTC. It yields the protein CASSEYFIFGPGGYTF.

The chain joins TRBV27 to TRBJ2-7; 12 bases are a match to TRBD2. The CDR3 sequence is 14 residues long. V gave up 6 bases and J gave up 5 bases; unmatched junction bases: 5. Germline values: CDR1 MNHEY, CDR2 SMNVEV (reference sequence). The CDR3 here is CASRSSGRAHEQYF. The CDR3 DNA sequence: TGTGCCAGCAGGTCTAGCGGGAGGGCCCACGAGCAGTACTTC.

The genes are TRBV7-9 and TRBJ2-7; D is possibly TRBD2 (6 bases). The germline CDR1 and CDR2 sequences are SEHNR and FQNEAQ (reference sequence). The germline V and J ends were trimmed by 5 bases and 6 bases, with 20 bases remaining between them. This CDR3 comprises 15 residues. The CDR3 DNA reads as TGTGCCAGCAGCCGGAGTCTAGCGCAGTCGAGCGAGCAGTACTTC. This translates into CASSRSLAQSSEQYF.